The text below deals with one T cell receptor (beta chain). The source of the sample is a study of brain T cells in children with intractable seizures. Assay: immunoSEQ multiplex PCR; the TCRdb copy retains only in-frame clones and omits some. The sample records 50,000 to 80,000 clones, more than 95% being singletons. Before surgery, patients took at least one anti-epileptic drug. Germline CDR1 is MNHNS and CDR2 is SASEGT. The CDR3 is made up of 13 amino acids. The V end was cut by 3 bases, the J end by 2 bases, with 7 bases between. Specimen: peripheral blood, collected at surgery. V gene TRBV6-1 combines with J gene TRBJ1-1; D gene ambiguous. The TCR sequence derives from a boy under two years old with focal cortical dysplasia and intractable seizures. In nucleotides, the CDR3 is TGTGCCAGCAGTGATGCCCCCAACACTGAAGCTTTCTTT. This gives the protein CASSDAPNTEAFF.